This T cell receptor (beta chain) was obtained from a study of blood T cell repertoires in COVID-19. Study details: The United States, Italy and Spain provided the acute and convalescent COVID-19 samples. PBMCs, B-cell-depleted T cells, or T cells were the source of the cDNA or gDNA that made up the material.

In the original workflow: Researchers report that nucleated cell counts were estimated from reference gene primer amplification. TCRdb's copy holds only in-frame clones and misses some; the assay was immunoSEQ multiplex PCR. Clonal size and the V and J genes are those of that table, whereas D and trimming came from the DNA. The sample includes 110,000 or so clones, under 80% of them seen just once. Trimming left V 9 bases short and J 0 bases short, with 9 bases between. CDR3 size: 12 residues. Germline-derived CDR1 and CDR2 are MNHEY and SMNVEV (reference sequence). Sequencing was done on a sample of peripheral blood. This chain links TRBV27 with TRBJ2-7; the D gene is possibly TRBD1 (6 bases). The source is a man in his forties or fifties with acute or convalescent COVID-19. CDR3 sequence: CARMTGSYEQYF. The CDR3 DNA reads as TGTGCCAGAATGACAGGCTCCTACGAGCAGTACTTC.